Below, 5 T cell receptor beta chains from the same sample are listed, as sequenced in a study of blood T cell repertoires in COVID-19. Measured with immunoSEQ multiplex PCR; TCRdb has only the in-frame clones, and not every one. The table has fewer than 120,000 clones, approximately 65% seen once. The sample consisted of peripheral blood. These receptors came from a woman aged 55 to 70 with acute or convalescent COVID-19.

The sample holds a few counts of this clone. This chain joins TRBV9 and TRBJ2-2; 8 bases fit TRBD1. In germline, CDR1 is SGDLS, CDR2 YYNGEE. The junction had 6 bases not matched to a gene; V was cut back by 4 bases and J by 4 bases. The CDR3 loop spans 15 amino acids. The DNA for the CDR3 is TGTGCCAGCAGCCTGGACAGGGTTGTCACCGGGGAGCTGTTTTTT. It encodes CASSLDRVVTGELFF.

The chain links TRBV5-1 to TRBJ1-2; 12 bases line up with TRBD1. This CDR3 is 17 amino acids long. After removal of 3 bases from V and 8 bases from J, the junction contained 14 bases not matched to a gene. Germline-derived CDR1 and CDR2 are SGHRS and YFSETQ. The CDR3 protein is CASSSSGTGGALGGYTF. The CDR3 region has the DNA TGCGCCAGCAGCTCCTCCGGGACAGGGGGCGCATTAGGGGGCTACACCTTC.

The rearrangement links TRBV6-5 to TRBJ1-1, with 7 nucleotides matching TRBD1. CDR1 and CDR2 (germline): MNHEY, SVGAGI. The V gene end was trimmed by 6 bases and the J gene end by 8 bases; junction bases not matched to a gene: 6. CDR3 size: 12 residues. This CDR3 is CASRGQQGEAFF. In DNA form, the CDR3 reads TGTGCCAGCAGGGGACAACAGGGGGAAGCTTTCTTT.

The V gene is TRBV6-2 or TRBV6-3, the J gene TRBJ1-2; a possible D gene is TRBD1 (6 bases). The CDR3 is 15 amino acids. Germline loops: CDR1 MNHEY, CDR2 SVGEGT. V was pared by 2 bases and J by 8 bases, with 18 bases between. The CDR3 region is CASSYPTAGAFGYTF. For the CDR3, the DNA is TGTGCCAGCAGTTACCCTACCGCGGGGGCGTTCGGCTACACCTTC.

This clone was recorded a few times. This chain uses TRBV7-2 with TRBJ2-2, with 9 bases identical to TRBD2. CDR3 length: 16 amino acids. Trimming took 3 bases from V and 0 from J; bases not matched to a gene: 2. From germline, CDR1 is SGHTA and CDR2 FQGNSA. The CDR3 nucleotides read TGTGCCAGCAGCTTGGCGGGGGGGTCGAACACCGGGGAGCTGTTTTTT. It is translated as CASSLAGGSNTGELFF.